The 31 T cell receptor beta chains below were found in one sample sequenced in a study of blood T cell repertoires in COVID-19. Profiling relied on immunoSEQ multiplex PCR, and the TCRdb table lists in-frame clones only, not all of them. Counted here are some 200,000 clones, 89% occurring once; the ten biggest clones make up more than 4.5%. The sequenced sample was peripheral blood. The source is a woman aged 40 to 55 with acute or convalescent COVID-19.

Turning to this clone: A single base separates this from a much larger clone, so it may be a read error. V is TRBV5-8 and J is TRBJ1-6; D perhaps matches TRBD1 (5 bases). CDR1 is SGHTS and CDR2 is YDEGEE in the germline V gene. CDR3 length: 14 amino acids. With 0 bases removed from V and 6 bases from J, the gap between germline ends came to 7 bases. The CDR3, as DNA: TGTGCCAGCAGCTTGGGACAGAGTAATTCACCCCTCCACTTT. The encoded protein is CASSLGQSNSPLHF.

V and J are TRBV11-2 and TRBJ2-3; a weak D match, TRBD1 (6 bases). CDR1 SGHAT and CDR2 FQNNGV come from the germline V gene. Between the trimmed V and J ends, which lost 5 bases and 3 bases, there was a span of 12 bases. There are 14 residues in the CDR3. The CDR3 nucleotides are TGTGCCAGCAGCACGAAAACAGGGACAGATACGCAGTATTTT. The encoded protein is CASSTKTGTDTQYF. Full variable domain (outside the CDR3, taken from reference TRBV11-2 and TRBJ2-3): EAGVAQSPRYKIIEKRQSVAFWCNPISGHATLYWYQQILGQGPKLLIQFQNNGVVDDSQLPKDRFSAERLKGVDSTLKIQPAKLEDSAVYLCASSTKTGTDTQYFGPGTRLTVL.

This clone has only one observation. The rearrangement uses TRBV27 and TRBJ1-1; TRBD1 matches 7 bases. The germline CDR1 and CDR2 sequences are MNHEY and SMNVEV (reference sequence). J lost 8 bases, V lost 6 bases, and 6 bases had no gene match. This CDR3 comprises 12 residues. CDR3 in DNA: TGTGCCAGCAGCCATTTAGGGGGCGAAGCTTTCTTT. This gives the protein CASSHLGGEAFF.

The chain is built from TRBV9 and TRBJ2-3, with 12 bases matching TRBD2. Trimming at V came to 3 bases and at J to 6 bases, leaving 5 bases not matched to a gene. Germline V CDR1 and CDR2: SGDLS, YYNGEE. The CDR3 has 15 amino acids. CDR3 sequence: CASSETSGGPDTQYF. As DNA, the CDR3 is TGTGCCAGCAGCGAAACTAGCGGGGGGCCCGATACGCAGTATTTT.

V gene TRBV30 combines with J gene TRBJ2-5; 12 nucleotides agree with TRBD1. This CDR3 is 16 amino acids long. Trimming at V came to 2 bases and at J to 4 bases, leaving 8 bases not matched to a gene. Germline V gene lookup returns CDR1 GTSNPN and CDR2 SVGIG (reference sequence). The CDR3 DNA reads TGTGCCTGGAGTTTCCGGGACAGGGGGCGGGGAGAGACCCAGTACTTC. Its protein is CAWSFRDRGRGETQYF.

The gene calls are TRBV29-1 and TRBJ2-5; D call uncertain. Germline lookup yields CDR1 SQVTM and CDR2 ANQGSEA. The ends were cut back, 3 bases at V and 5 bases at J, with 10 bases in the middle. The CDR3 has 12 residues. In DNA, the CDR3 is TGCAGCGTTGATCAAGCTAGGGAGACCCAGTACTTC. It encodes CSVDQARETQYF.

V is TRBV3-1 (or the pseudogene TRBV3-2) and J is TRBJ2-1; 13 nucleotides line up with TRBD2. Germline values: CDR1 LGHDT, CDR2 YNNKEL (reference sequence). The trim removed 0 bases at V and 5 bases at J, leaving 13 bases unmatched. The CDR3 totals 20 residues. The CDR3 is CASSQDPRLAGGRKNNEQFF. The CDR3 DNA sequence: TGTGCCAGCAGCCAAGATCCGAGACTAGCGGGGGGACGGAAAAACAATGAGCAGTTCTTC.

The chain has TRBV6-5 and TRBJ1-6; 10 positions agree with TRBD1. The CDR3 contains 15 residues. Germline V gene sequence: CDR1 MNHEY, CDR2 SVGAGI. The V and J ends lost 8 bases and 3 bases, in that order; junction bases with no gene match: 4. CDR3 sequence (DNA): TGTGCCAGCGACCGGACAGGGGGCTATAATTCACCCCTCCACTTT. Protein sequence: CASDRTGGYNSPLHF.

The chain combines TRBV24-1 with TRBJ2-3; 7 bases are a match to TRBD1. The length of the CDR3 is 14 residues. J was trimmed by 7 bases and V by 4 bases; bases with no gene match: 7. Germline values: CDR1 KGHDR, CDR2 SFDVKD. The CDR3 spells CATSDPTGENTQYF. The DNA of the CDR3 is TGTGCCACCAGTGACCCTACAGGGGAGAATACGCAGTATTTT.

The chain couples TRBV18 to TRBJ2-2; the D gene is possibly TRBD1 (6 bases). The V gene lost 3 bases and the J gene lost 2 bases, with 10 bases spanning the gap. Germline CDR1 KGHSH, CDR2 LQKENI. There are 15 residues in the CDR3. The DNA for the CDR3 is TGTGCCAGCTCACCCGGGACACGAAACACCGGGGAGCTGTTTTTT. It encodes CASSPGTRNTGELFF.

V and J are TRBV12-5 and TRBJ1-1; D is uncertain. Germline V lookup: CDR1 LGHNT, CDR2 FRNRAP. This CDR3 is 13 amino acids long. V gave up 3 bases and J gave up 11 bases, with 16 bases separating them. The CDR3 DNA follows: TGTGCTAGTGGTTTCCGGGGTGTCAGGACGGCTTTCTTT. This encodes CASGFRGVRTAFF.

CDR3 residues: CASSLTGGGTEAFF. The DNA for the CDR3 is TGTGCCAGCAGCCTGACGGGGGGAGGCACTGAAGCTTTCTTT. The genes are TRBV3-1 (or the pseudogene TRBV3-2) and TRBJ1-1, with TRBD1 as a possible D gene (5 bases). Trimming removed 4 bases from V and 4 bases from J, with 13 bases in between. This CDR3 has 14 amino acids. CDR1 LGHDT and CDR2 YNNKEL come from the germline V gene (reference sequence).

The V call is TRBV2, the J call TRBJ1-5; D is uncertain. Germline loops: CDR1 SNHLY, CDR2 FYNNEI. The CDR3 runs 15 residues. Trimming cost V 4 bases and J 5 bases, with 15 bases left between them. The CDR3 here is CASSGMHGGYQPQHF. CDR3 sequence (DNA): TGTGCCAGCAGTGGAATGCACGGAGGGTATCAGCCCCAGCATTTT.

This clone was recorded a few times. The chain employs TRBV9 and TRBJ1-6, with D possibly being TRBD1 (6 bases). The CDR3 is 15 amino acids. The V gene lost 3 bases and the J gene lost 10 bases, with 17 bases spanning the gap. Germline loops: CDR1 SGDLS, CDR2 YYNGEE. This CDR3 is CASSAEWVRGSPLHF. In nucleotides, the CDR3 is TGTGCCAGCAGCGCCGAGTGGGTCAGGGGCTCACCCCTCCACTTT.

The genes are TRBV6-5 and TRBJ1-2, with 8 nucleotides matching TRBD1. Germline V CDR1 and CDR2: MNHEY, SVGAGI. Trimming took 0 bases from V and 3 from J; bases not matched to a gene: 6. The CDR3 length is 16 residues. Here the CDR3 reads CASSYSGAGGYYGYTF. The CDR3 coding sequence is TGTGCCAGCAGTTACTCGGGAGCAGGGGGCTACTATGGCTACACCTTC.

This clone was observed a few times. DNA of the CDR3: TGTGCCAGCAGCTTAGATACCGGTAACACTGAAGCTTTCTTT. Translating gives CASSLDTGNTEAFF. The chain couples TRBV7-9 to TRBJ1-1; D gene unclear. V was clipped by 1 base and J by 2 bases, with 8 bases between them. The CDR3 covers 14 residues. Germline values: CDR1 SEHNR, CDR2 FQNEAQ (reference sequence).

The chain links TRBV6-6 to TRBJ1-2; 8 bases align to TRBD1. V shed 7 bases and J 2 bases; nucleotides not matched to a gene: 3. Germline-derived CDR1 and CDR2 are MNHNY and SVGAGI (reference sequence). The CDR3 is made up of 13 amino acids. CDR3 coding DNA: TGTGCCAGCACCGGACAGGGAAACTATGGCTACACCTTC. Protein sequence: CASTGQGNYGYTF.

The gene calls are TRBV7-8 and TRBJ2-1; D might be TRBD2 (6 bases). Trimming removed 4 bases at V and 1 base at J, with 11 bases between. Germline lookup yields CDR1 SGHVS and CDR2 FQNEAQ. The length of the CDR3 is 15 residues. The CDR3 DNA reads as TGTGCCAGCAGCTGGGGCGGGGTTTCCTACAATGAGCAGTTCTTC. This translates into CASSWGGVSYNEQFF.

This sequence joins TRBV18 and TRBJ1-1; 7 nucleotides align to TRBD1. The CDR3 totals 15 residues. Germline V gene sequence: CDR1 KGHSH, CDR2 LQKENI. The J segment lost 5 bases and the V segment lost 5 bases, leaving 11 bases of the junction unmatched. The CDR3 here is CASSTEAGGRTEAFF. The CDR3 coding sequence is TGTGCCAGCTCAACGGAGGCAGGGGGGAGAACTGAAGCTTTCTTT.

The genes are TRBV5-4 and TRBJ1-1, with unresolved D. Per germline, CDR1 SGHNT and CDR2 YYREEE (reference sequence). V lost 0 bases and J 0 bases, leaving 15 bases between the germline ends. The CDR3 loop spans 17 amino acids. CDR3 coding DNA: TGTGCCAGCAGCTTGGAAAACAGTAGGCACATGAACACTGAAGCTTTCTTT. Translating it yields CASSLENSRHMNTEAFF.

The chain links TRBV5-1 to TRBJ1-2, with 8 bases identical to TRBD1. There are 13 residues in the CDR3. Per the germline V gene, CDR1 is SGHRS and CDR2 is YFSETQ. The junction had 7 bases not matched to a gene; V was cut back by 4 bases and J by 8 bases. The CDR3, as DNA: TGCGCCAGCAGCGGCGGACAGGGCCAGGGCTACACCTTC. This encodes CASSGGQGQGYTF. Supplemented by reference TRBV5-1 and TRBJ1-2, the full variable domain reads KAGVTQTPRYLIKTRGQQVTLSCSPISGHRSVSWYQQTPGQGLQFLFEYFSETQRNKGNFPGRFSGRQFSNSRSEMNVSTLELGDSALYLCASSGGQGQGYTFGSGTRLTVV.

The chain combines TRBV3-1 (or the pseudogene TRBV3-2) with TRBJ2-5; 12 bases align to TRBD2. This CDR3 spans 16 amino acids. With V trimmed by 3 bases and J by 2 bases, 4 bases remained unmatched. Germline CDR1 reads LGHDT; CDR2 reads YNNKEL (reference sequence). CDR3 loop: CASSHWLAGGQETQYF. DNA for the CDR3: TGTGCCAGCAGCCACTGGCTAGCGGGGGGGCAAGAGACCCAGTACTTC.

V usage is TRBV6-5 and J usage is TRBJ2-3; D possibly corresponds to TRBD1 (6 bases). The length of the CDR3 is 14 residues. CDR1 MNHEY and CDR2 SVGAGI come from the germline V gene. V gave up 6 bases and J gave up 0 bases, with 10 bases separating them. The DNA of the CDR3 is TGTGCCAGCAGGCCGGGACACAGCACAGATACGCAGTATTTT. The encoded protein is CASRPGHSTDTQYF.

V gene TRBV6-2 or TRBV6-3 combines with J gene TRBJ2-7, with 8 positions matching TRBD1. Germline V gene sequence: CDR1 MNHEY, CDR2 SVGEGT. This CDR3 is built from 14 residues. V trimming: 4 bases; J trimming: 2 bases; junction bases outside the gene matches: 4. CDR3 coding DNA: TGTGCCAGCAGTTCGGGACAGGAAACCTACGAGCAGTACGTC. Translation gives CASSSGQETYEQYV.

This chain joins TRBV19 and TRBJ1-5; the D gene is possibly TRBD1 (5 bases). Trimming shortened V by 7 bases and J by 5 bases, and 12 bases separated the two germline ends. The germline V gene encodes CDR1 LNHDA and CDR2 SQIVND (reference sequence). The CDR3 contains 13 residues. The CDR3 sequence: CASTTRVDQPQHF. CDR3 DNA: TGTGCCAGTACGACCAGGGTTGATCAGCCCCAGCATTTT.

This rearrangement joins TRBV10-2 to TRBJ2-1; 10 bases match TRBD2. Germline values: CDR1 WSHSY, CDR2 SAAADI. Trimming cost V 6 bases and J 6 bases; bases outside gene matches: 2. The CDR3 covers 13 residues. The CDR3 sequence is CASSLAGANEQFF. In DNA, the CDR3 is TGCGCCAGCAGCCTAGCGGGGGCCAATGAGCAGTTCTTC.

J is TRBJ1-1 and V is TRBV10-3, with 9 bases aligning to TRBD1. V gave up 10 bases and J gave up 4 bases; unmatched junction bases: 7. The CDR3 length is 13 residues. Germline V CDR1 and CDR2: ENHRY, SYGVKD. DNA of the CDR3: TGTGCCACCCAACAGGGGGCGAGCACTGAAGCTTTCTTT. Translating gives CATQQGASTEAFF.

V gene TRBV27 combines with J gene TRBJ1-2; D possibly corresponds to TRBD1 (5 bases). Germline values: CDR1 MNHEY, CDR2 SMNVEV (reference sequence). The CDR3 consists of 14 residues. V lost 2 bases, J lost 7 bases, and 14 bases lay in between. The CDR3 DNA reads TGTGCCAGCAGTTTACAGGGAGCGGGATCTGGCTACACCTTC. Translation gives CASSLQGAGSGYTF.

V usage is TRBV20-1 and J usage is TRBJ2-7; 7 positions agree with TRBD1. Germline CDR1 and CDR2: DFQATT and SNEGSKA (reference sequence). The ends lost 1 base at V and 11 bases at J; junction bases unmatched: 5. CDR3 length: 11 amino acids. The CDR3 nucleotides are TGCAGTGCTAGAGTTCAGGGGGTGGAGTACGTC. Translating gives CSARVQGVEYV.

This sequence joins TRBV5-8 and TRBJ2-7; 8 bases align to TRBD1. CDR1 is SGHTS and CDR2 is YDEGEE in the germline V gene. V lost 5 bases and J lost 0; bases outside the gene matches: 4. The CDR3 runs 14 residues. The CDR3 nucleotides are TGTGCCAGCAGATACACAGGGGGCTCCTACGAGCAGTACGTC. Amino acid sequence: CASRYTGGSYEQYV.

This clone is labeled medium-sized. The chain recombines TRBV7-2 with TRBJ1-2; D not resolved. Trimming stripped 1 base from V and 0 bases from J, with 6 bases between. Germline V gene data show CDR1 as SGHTA and CDR2 as FQGNSA. There are 14 residues in the CDR3. CDR3 in amino acids: CASSLGTTNYGYTF. For the CDR3, the DNA is TGTGCCAGCAGCTTAGGGACTACTAACTATGGCTACACCTTC.